This T cell receptor (beta chain) was captured in a study of neurological immune-mediated disorders. The study's findings and limits: TCR clonal expansion peaked in HTLV-1-associated myelopathy patients and was lowest in multiple sclerosis patients.

At least ten counts were recorded for this clonotype. Its target is not known. The CDR3 consists of 16 residues. It was by 5'RACE with 10-nucleotide random UMIs that the cDNA was made. TCRdb passed the 5' RACE reads through MiXCR, listing each CDR3 protein once. Among approximately 100,000 distinct CDR3 sequences, around 3.3% were seen once, and the ten largest hold around 5.5%. V and J are TRBV21-1 and TRBJ1-3; the table's D call, TRBD1, has no DNA check behind it. TRBV21-1 is deemed a pseudogene. The sequence was collected from a woman aged 18-35 years with multiple sclerosis. The sample consisted of PBMCs. Here the CDR3 DNA reads TGTGCCAGCAGCTTGACAGGGCCGAGCTCTGGAAACACCATATATTTT. This translates into CASSLTGPSSGNTIYF.